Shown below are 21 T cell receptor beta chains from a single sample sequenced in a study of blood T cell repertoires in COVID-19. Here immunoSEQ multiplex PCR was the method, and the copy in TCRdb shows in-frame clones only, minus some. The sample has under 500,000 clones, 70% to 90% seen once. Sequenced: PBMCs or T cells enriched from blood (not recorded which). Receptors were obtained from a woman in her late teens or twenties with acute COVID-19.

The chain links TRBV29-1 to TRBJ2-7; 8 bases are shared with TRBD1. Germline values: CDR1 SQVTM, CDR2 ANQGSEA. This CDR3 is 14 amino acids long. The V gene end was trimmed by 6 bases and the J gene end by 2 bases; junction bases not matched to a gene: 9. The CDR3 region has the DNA TGCAGCGTCAATAAACCGGGACAGGCCTACGAGCAGTACTTC. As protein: CSVNKPGQAYEQYF.

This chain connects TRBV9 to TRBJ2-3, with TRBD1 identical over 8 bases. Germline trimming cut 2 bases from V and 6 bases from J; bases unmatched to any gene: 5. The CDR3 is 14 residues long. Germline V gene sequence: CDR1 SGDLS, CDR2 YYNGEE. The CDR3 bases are TGTGCCAGCAGCGTCCCAGGGGGCCTGGATACGCAGTATTTT. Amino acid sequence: CASSVPGGLDTQYF.

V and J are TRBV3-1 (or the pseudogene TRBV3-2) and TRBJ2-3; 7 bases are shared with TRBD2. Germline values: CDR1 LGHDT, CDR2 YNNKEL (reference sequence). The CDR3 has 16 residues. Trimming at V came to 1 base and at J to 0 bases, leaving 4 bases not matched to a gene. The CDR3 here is CASSQGNSGSTDTQYF. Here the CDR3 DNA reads TGTGCCAGCAGCCAAGGCAATAGCGGGAGCACAGATACGCAGTATTTT.

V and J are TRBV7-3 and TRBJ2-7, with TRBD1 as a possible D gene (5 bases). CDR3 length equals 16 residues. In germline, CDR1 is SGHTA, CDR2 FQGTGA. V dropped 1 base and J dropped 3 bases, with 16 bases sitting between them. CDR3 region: CASSLRGRAVDYEQYF. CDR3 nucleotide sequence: TGTGCCAGCAGCTTAAGGGGCCGGGCGGTGGACTACGAGCAGTACTTC.

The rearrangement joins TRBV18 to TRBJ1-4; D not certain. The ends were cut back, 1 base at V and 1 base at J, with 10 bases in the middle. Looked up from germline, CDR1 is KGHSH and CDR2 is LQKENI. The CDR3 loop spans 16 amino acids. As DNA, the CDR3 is TGTGCCAGCTCACCACGGGGAGTAGGAACTAATGAAAAACTGTTTTTT. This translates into CASSPRGVGTNEKLFF.

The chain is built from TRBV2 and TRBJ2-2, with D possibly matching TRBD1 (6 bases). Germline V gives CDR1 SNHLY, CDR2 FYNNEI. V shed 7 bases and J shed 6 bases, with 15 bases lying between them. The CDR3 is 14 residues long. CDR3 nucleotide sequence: TGTGCCAGCATTCAGGGGTGGGTTCCCGGGGAGCTGTTTTTT. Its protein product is CASIQGWVPGELFF.

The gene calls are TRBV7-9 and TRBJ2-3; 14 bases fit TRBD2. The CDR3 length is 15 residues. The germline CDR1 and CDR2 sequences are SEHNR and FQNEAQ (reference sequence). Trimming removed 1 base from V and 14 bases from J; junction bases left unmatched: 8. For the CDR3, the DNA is TGTGCCAGCAGCTTAGAAGCAGTCGGACTAGCGGGAGGGTATTTT. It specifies CASSLEAVGLAGGYF.

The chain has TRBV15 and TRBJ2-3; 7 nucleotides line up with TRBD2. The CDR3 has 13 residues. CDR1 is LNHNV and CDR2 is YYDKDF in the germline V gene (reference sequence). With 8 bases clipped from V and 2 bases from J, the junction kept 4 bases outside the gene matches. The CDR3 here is CATGGENTDTQYF. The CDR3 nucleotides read TGTGCCACCGGGGGGGAGAACACAGATACGCAGTATTTT.

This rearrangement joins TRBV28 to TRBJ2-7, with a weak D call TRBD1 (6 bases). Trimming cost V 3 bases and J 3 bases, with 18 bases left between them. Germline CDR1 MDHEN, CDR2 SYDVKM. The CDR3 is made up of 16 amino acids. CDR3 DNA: TGTGCCAGCAGTTTTAAACACAGGGTGGCTGACTACGAGCAGTACTTC. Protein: CASSFKHRVADYEQYF.

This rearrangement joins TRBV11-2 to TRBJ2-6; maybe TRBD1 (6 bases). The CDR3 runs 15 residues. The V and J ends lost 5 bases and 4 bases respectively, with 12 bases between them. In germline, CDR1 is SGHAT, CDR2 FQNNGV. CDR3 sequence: CASSQTGSGANVLTF. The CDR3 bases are TGTGCCAGCAGCCAAACAGGGAGCGGGGCCAACGTCCTGACTTTC.

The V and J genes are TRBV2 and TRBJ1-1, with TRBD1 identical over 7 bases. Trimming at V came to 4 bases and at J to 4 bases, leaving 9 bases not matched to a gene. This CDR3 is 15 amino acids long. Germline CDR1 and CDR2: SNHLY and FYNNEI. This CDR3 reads CASSVYRGGGTEAFF. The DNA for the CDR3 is TGTGCCAGCAGTGTTTACAGGGGTGGTGGCACTGAAGCTTTCTTT.

In DNA, the CDR3 is TGTGCCAGCAGCCTTACAACCGGGACAGCTAATTCACCCCTCCACTTT. Its translation is CASSLTTGTANSPLHF. The chain uses TRBV9 and TRBJ1-6; 7 bases align to TRBD1. The CDR3 extends over 16 amino acids. CDR1 SGDLS and CDR2 YYNGEE come from the germline V gene. The trim removed 4 bases at V and 6 bases at J, leaving 10 bases unmatched.

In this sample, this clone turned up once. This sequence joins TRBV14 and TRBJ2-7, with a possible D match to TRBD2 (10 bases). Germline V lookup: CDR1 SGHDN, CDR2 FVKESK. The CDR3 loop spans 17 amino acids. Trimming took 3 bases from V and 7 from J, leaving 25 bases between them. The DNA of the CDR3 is TGTGCCAGCAGCCAGCACAGGGGGCCAGCGGGAGGGTATGAGCAGTACTTC. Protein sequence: CASSQHRGPAGGYEQYF.

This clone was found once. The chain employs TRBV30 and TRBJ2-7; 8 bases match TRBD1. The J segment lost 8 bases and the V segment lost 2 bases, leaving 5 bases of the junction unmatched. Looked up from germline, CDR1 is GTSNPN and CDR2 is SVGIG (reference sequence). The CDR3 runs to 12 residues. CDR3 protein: CAWSRQGAQQYF. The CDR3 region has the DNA TGTGCCTGGAGTCGGCAGGGGGCGCAGCAGTACTTC.

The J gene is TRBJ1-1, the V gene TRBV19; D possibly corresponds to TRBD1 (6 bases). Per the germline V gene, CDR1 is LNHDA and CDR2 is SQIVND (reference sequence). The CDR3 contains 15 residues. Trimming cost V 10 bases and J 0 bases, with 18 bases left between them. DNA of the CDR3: TGTGCCACCAAGGACAGTTCAATCTTGAACACTGAAGCTTTCTTT. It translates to CATKDSSILNTEAFF.

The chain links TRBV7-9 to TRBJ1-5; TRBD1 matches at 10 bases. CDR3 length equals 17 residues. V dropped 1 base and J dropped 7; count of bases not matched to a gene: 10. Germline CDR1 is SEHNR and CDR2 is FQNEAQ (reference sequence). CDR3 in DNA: TGTGCCAGCAGCTTAGGGGGCGGACAGGGGGAGAGCCAGCCCCAGCATTTT. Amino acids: CASSLGGGQGESQPQHF.

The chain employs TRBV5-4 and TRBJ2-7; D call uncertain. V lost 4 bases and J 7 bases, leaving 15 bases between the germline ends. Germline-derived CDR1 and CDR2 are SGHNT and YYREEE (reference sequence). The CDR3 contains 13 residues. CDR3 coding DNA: TGTGCCAGCAGCGCCGCCTTAGTACGGGAGCAGTACTTC. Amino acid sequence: CASSAALVREQYF.

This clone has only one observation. In DNA, the CDR3 is TGTGCCAGCAGCTGGGACAGGGCTCGGAAACAGCCCCAGCATTTT. Translated: CASSWDRARKQPQHF. The rearrangement joins TRBV5-5 to TRBJ1-5; 9 bases line up with TRBD1. CDR3 length: 15 amino acids. From germline, CDR1 is SGHKS and CDR2 YYEKEE (reference sequence). V lost 3 bases and J lost 7; bases outside the gene matches: 8.

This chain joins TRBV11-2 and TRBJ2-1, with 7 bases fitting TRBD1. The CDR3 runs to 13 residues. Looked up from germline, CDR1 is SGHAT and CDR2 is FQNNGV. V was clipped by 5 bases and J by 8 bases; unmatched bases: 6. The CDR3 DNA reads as TGTGCCAGCAGCCAAGACAGGGTCGATGAGCAGTTCTTC. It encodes CASSQDRVDEQFF.

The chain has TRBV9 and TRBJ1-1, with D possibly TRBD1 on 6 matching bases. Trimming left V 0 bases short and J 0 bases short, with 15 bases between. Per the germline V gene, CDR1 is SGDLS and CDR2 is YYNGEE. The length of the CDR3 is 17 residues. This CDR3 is CASSVGTGKLVNTEAFF. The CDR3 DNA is TGTGCCAGCAGCGTAGGAACAGGGAAGTTGGTGAACACTGAAGCTTTCTTT.

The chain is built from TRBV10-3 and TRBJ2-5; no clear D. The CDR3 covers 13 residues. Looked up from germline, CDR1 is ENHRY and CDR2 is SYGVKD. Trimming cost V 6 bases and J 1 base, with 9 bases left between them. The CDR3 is CAISRLSQETQYF. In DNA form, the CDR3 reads TGTGCCATCAGCCGACTCAGCCAAGAGACCCAGTACTTC.